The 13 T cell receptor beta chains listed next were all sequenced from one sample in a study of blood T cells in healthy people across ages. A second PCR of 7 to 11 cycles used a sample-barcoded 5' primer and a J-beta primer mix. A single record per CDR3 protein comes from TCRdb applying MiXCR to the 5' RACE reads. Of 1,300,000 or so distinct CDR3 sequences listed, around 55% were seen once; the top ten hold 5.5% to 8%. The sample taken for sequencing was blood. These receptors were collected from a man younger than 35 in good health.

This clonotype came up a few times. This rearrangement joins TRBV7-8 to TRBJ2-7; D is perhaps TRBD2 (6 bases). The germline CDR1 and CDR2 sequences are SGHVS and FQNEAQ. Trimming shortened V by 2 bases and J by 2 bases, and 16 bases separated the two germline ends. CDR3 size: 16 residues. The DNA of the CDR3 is TGTGCCAGCAGCTTATTTATTGGAGGGAGCACCTACGAGCAGTACTTC. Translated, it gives CASSLFIGGSTYEQYF.

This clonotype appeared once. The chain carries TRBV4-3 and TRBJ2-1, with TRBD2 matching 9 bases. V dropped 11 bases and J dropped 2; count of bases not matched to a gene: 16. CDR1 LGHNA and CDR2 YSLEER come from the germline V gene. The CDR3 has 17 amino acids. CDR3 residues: CAASRDTSGGPYNEQFF. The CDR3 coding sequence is TGCGCCGCCTCTCGAGACACAAGCGGGGGGCCCTACAATGAGCAGTTCTTC.

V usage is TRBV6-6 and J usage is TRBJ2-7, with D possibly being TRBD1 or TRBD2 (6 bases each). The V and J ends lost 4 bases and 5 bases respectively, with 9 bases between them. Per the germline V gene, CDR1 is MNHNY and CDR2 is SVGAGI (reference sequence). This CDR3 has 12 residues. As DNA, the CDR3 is TGTGCCAGCAGTTTACGGGGGCACGAGCAGTACTTC. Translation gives CASSLRGHEQYF.

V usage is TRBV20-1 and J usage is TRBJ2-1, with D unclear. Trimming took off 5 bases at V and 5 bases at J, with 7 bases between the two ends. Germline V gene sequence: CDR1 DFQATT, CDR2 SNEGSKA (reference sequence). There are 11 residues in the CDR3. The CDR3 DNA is TGCAGTGCTCTGACTGACAATGAGCAGTTCTTC. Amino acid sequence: CSALTDNEQFF.

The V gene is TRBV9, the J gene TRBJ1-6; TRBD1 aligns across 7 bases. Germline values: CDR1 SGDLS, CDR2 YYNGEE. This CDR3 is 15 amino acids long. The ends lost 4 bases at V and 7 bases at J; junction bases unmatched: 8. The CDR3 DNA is TGTGCCAGCAGCCCCAGGGGGGACTTAAATTCACCCCTCCACTTT. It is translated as CASSPRGDLNSPLHF.

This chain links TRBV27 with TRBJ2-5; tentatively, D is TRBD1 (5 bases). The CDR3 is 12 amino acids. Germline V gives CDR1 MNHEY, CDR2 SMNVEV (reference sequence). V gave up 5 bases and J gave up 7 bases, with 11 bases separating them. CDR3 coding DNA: TGTGCCAGCAGTGACAGACTTGGGACCCAGTACTTC. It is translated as CASSDRLGTQYF.

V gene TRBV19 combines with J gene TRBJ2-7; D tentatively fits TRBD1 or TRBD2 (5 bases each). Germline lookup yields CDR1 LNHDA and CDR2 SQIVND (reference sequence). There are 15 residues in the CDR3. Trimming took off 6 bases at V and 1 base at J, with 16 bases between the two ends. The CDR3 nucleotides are TGTGCCAGTAGCCTTGGGACGCAACGATCCTACGAGCAGTACTTC. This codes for CASSLGTQRSYEQYF.

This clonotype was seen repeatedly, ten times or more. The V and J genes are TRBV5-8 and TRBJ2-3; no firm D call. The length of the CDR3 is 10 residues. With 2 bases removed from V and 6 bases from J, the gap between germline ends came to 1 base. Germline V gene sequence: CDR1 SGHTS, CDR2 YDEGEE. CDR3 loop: CASSFDTQYF. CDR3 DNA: TGTGCCAGCAGCTTTGATACGCAGTATTTT.

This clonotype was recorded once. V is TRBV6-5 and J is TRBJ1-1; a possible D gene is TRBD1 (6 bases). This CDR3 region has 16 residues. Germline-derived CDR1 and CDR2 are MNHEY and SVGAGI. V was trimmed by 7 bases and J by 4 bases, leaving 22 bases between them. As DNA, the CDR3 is TGTGCCAGCAAGGAATCGCAGGGGACCCTGGGCACTGAAGCTTTCTTT. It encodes CASKESQGTLGTEAFF.

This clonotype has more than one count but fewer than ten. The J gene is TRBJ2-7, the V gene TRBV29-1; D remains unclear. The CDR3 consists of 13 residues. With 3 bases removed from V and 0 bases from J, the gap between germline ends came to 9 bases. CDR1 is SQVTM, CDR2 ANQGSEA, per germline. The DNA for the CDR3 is TGCAGCGTTGACTCGGCAGACTCCTACGAGCAGTACTTC. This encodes CSVDSADSYEQYF.

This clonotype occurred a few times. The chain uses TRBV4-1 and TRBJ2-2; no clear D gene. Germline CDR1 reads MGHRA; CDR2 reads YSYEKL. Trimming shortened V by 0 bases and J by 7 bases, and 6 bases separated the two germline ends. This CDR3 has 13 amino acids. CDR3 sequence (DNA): TGCGCCAGCAGCCAAGAGTCGGTCGGGGAGCTGTTTTTT. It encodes CASSQESVGELFF.

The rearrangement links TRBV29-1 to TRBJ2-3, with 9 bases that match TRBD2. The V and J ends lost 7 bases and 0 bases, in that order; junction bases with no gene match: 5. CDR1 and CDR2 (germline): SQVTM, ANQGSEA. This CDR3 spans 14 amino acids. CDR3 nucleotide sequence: TGCAGCGGCTTAGCGGGGGTCAGCACAGATACGCAGTATTTT. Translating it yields CSGLAGVSTDTQYF.

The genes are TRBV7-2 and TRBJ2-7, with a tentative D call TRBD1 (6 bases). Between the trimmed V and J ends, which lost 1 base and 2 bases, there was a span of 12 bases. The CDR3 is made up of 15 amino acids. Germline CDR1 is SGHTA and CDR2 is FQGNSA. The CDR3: CASSLVPGETYEQYF. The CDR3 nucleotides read TGTGCCAGCAGCTTAGTTCCAGGGGAGACCTACGAGCAGTACTTC.